The clone carrying this TCR beta chain was recorded a few times. Its target is unknown. Germline lookup yields CDR1 SGHVS and CDR2 FQNEAQ. This CDR3 region has 15 residues. The V end was cut by 2 bases, the J end by 0 bases, with 8 bases between. This entry comes from a study of CD8 T cells in ankylosing spondylitis. Broader study findings: Disease-linked clones reportedly showed significant enrichment in matched ankylosing spondylitis synovial fluid. A TCR beta motif of eight or nine highly homologous variants seemed to mark ankylosing spondylitis blood. The authors found the disease-linked clones to be CD8+ and relatively rare in peripheral blood.

In TCRdb, the 5' RACE reads were re-called with MiXCR into one record per CDR3 protein. The table includes over 200,000 distinct CDR3 sequences, approximately 16% detected once. Material: blood, either unsorted or a sorted T cell fraction (not recorded which). This chain links TRBV7-8 with TRBJ1-5; no firm D call. This clonotype was obtained from a male donor with ankylosing spondylitis. The CDR3 nucleotides are TGTGCCAGCAGCTTATTGGGCTATAGCAATCAGCCCCAGCATTTT. It is translated as CASSLLGYSNQPQHF.